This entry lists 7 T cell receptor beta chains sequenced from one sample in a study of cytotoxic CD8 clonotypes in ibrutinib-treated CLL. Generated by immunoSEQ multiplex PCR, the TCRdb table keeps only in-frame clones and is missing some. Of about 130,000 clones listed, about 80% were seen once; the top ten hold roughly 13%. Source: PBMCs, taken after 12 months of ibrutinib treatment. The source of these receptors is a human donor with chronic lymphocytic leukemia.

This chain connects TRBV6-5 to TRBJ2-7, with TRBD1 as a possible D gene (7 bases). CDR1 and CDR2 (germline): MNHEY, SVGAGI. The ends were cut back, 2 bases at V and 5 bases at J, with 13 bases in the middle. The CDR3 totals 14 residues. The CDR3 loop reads CASSYTGEVNEQYF. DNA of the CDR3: TGTGCCAGCAGTTACACAGGGGAGGTGAACGAGCAGTACTTC.

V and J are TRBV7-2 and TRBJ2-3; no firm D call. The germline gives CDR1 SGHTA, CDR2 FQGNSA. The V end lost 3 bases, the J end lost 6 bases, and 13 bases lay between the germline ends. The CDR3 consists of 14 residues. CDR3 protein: CASSFYGRPDTQYF. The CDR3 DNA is TGTGCCAGCAGCTTCTATGGACGTCCCGATACGCAGTATTTT.

CDR3 in DNA: TGTGCCTGGAGTGGGGACAGGTACAATGAGCAGTTCTTC. This sequence encodes CAWSGDRYNEQFF. V is TRBV30 and J is TRBJ2-1, with 8 bases that match TRBD1. This CDR3 is built from 13 residues. The germline V gene has CDR1 GTSNPN and CDR2 SVGIG (reference sequence). J gave up 4 bases and V 1 base, and 0 bases lay outside the gene matches.

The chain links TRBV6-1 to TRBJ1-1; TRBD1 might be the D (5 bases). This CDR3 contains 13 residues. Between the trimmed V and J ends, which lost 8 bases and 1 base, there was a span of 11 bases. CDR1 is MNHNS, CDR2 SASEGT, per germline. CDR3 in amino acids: CASVRDENTEAFF. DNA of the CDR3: TGTGCCAGCGTCCGGGACGAGAACACTGAAGCTTTCTTT.

CDR3 coding DNA: TGCGCCAGCAGCCAAGATACGCGGACGTACACTGAAGCTTTCTTT. It yields the protein CASSQDTRTYTEAFF. This sequence joins TRBV4-3 and TRBJ1-1; D remains unclear. V was pared by 0 bases and J by 3 bases, with 11 bases between. The CDR3 contains 15 residues. Germline CDR1 LGHNA, CDR2 YSLEER.

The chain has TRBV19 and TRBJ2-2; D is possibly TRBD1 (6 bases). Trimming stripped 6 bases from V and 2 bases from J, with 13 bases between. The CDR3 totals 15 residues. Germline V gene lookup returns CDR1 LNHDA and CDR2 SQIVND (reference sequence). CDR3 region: CASRTGLKNTGELFF. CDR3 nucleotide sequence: TGTGCCAGTAGGACAGGTCTCAAAAACACCGGGGAGCTGTTTTTT. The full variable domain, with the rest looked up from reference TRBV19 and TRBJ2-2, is DGGITQSPKYLFRKEGQNVTLSCEQNLNHDAMYWYRQDPGQGLRLIYYSQIVNDFQKGDIAEGYSVSREKKESFPLTVTSAQKNPTAFYLCASRTGLKNTGELFFGEGSRLTVL.

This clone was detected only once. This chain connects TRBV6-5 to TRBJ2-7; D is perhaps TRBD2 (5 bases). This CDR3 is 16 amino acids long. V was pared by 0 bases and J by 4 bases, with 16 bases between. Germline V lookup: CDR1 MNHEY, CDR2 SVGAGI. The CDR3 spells CASSYSPAEIAYEQYF. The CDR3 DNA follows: TGTGCCAGCAGTTACTCGCCAGCGGAGATAGCATACGAGCAGTACTTC.